Presented here are 6 T cell receptor beta chains from one specimen sequenced in a study of T cell changes during pregnancy in multiple sclerosis. Sequencing used immunoSEQ multiplex PCR; TCRdb keeps in-frame clones, though not all of them. Of 40,000 or so clones detected, around 93% appear once; the ten largest clones hold 26%. The sample in question was CD8+ T cells from peripheral blood mononuclear cells, obtained before pregnancy. The source of these receptors is a female donor with multiple sclerosis, enrolled in a pregnancy study.

The rearrangement joins TRBV6-1 to TRBJ2-1, with 13 bases that match TRBD2. The CDR3 contains 14 residues. The trim removed 10 bases at V and 4 bases at J, leaving 4 bases unmatched. Germline V lookup: CDR1 MNHNS, CDR2 SASEGT. This CDR3 is CATGTSGTYNEQFF. In nucleotides, the CDR3 is TGTGCCACCGGGACTAGCGGGACTTACAATGAGCAGTTCTTC.

The chain joins TRBV5-1 to TRBJ2-3, with 7 nucleotides matching TRBD1. J gave up 1 base and V 5 bases, and 22 bases lay outside the gene matches. The CDR3 totals 20 residues. The germline V gene has CDR1 SGHRS and CDR2 YFSETQ. The CDR3 sequence: CASSPHFRTAPGQRTDTQYF. The CDR3 coding sequence is TGCGCCAGCAGTCCTCACTTTAGAACGGCCCCGGGACAGCGCACAGATACGCAGTATTTT.

This chain uses TRBV21-1 with TRBJ1-1; the DNA was not compared with TRBD1, the D call given in the table. TRBV21-1 is classified as a pseudogene. CDR3 length: 14 amino acids. CDR3 residues: CASSKEAGKTEAFF. Here the CDR3 DNA reads TGTGCCAGCAGCAAAGAGGCAGGGAAAACTGAAGCTTTCTTT.

The chain combines TRBV5-1 with TRBJ1-5; TRBD1 might be the D (6 bases). Germline assignment: CDR1 SGHRS and CDR2 YFSETQ. V was trimmed by 4 bases and J by 6 bases, leaving 17 bases between them. This CDR3 spans 15 amino acids. The CDR3 loop reads CASSPDLGASQPQHF. DNA for the CDR3: TGCGCCAGCAGCCCTGACTTGGGGGCGAGTCAGCCCCAGCATTTT. Using reference TRBV5-1 and TRBJ1-5 for the parts outside the CDR3, the full variable domain is KAGVTQTPRYLIKTRGQQVTLSCSPISGHRSVSWYQQTPGQGLQFLFEYFSETQRNKGNFPGRFSGRQFSNSRSEMNVSTLELGDSALYLCASSPDLGASQPQHFGDGTRLSIL.

The J gene is TRBJ2-7, the V gene TRBV9, with D possibly being TRBD2 (7 bases). Deletions cut 5 bases from V and 2 bases from J, with 14 bases between. The CDR3 spans 14 residues. The germline V gene has CDR1 SGDLS and CDR2 YYNGEE. The CDR3 DNA sequence: TGTGCCAGCAGTCGGGGGGCGGGGGCCTACGAGCAGTACTTC. Encoded protein: CASSRGAGAYEQYF.

The gene calls are TRBV19 and TRBJ1-1, with unresolved D. The CDR3 length is 11 residues. V was pared by 4 bases and J by 5 bases, with 5 bases between. In germline, CDR1 is LNHDA, CDR2 SQIVND (reference sequence). Written as DNA, the CDR3 is TGTGCCAGTAGTACAGTAACTGAAGCTTTCTTT. Protein sequence: CASSTVTEAFF.